The 25 T cell receptor beta chains in this list originate from one sample, sequenced in a study of blood T cell repertoires in COVID-19. Repertoires were generated with immunoSEQ multiplex PCR, while TCRdb's copy carries only in-frame clones and drops some. The data show nearly 110,000 clones, about 80% seen once. Material: peripheral blood. These receptors all come from a woman aged 55-70 years with acute or convalescent COVID-19.

V and J are TRBV27 and TRBJ2-5; 9 positions agree with TRBD2. J lost 5 bases, V lost 8 bases, and 12 bases had no gene match. CDR1 MNHEY and CDR2 SMNVEV come from the germline V gene (reference sequence). CDR3 size: 15 residues. The CDR3 is CASAPRIAGGETQYF. The CDR3 nucleotides are TGTGCCAGCGCTCCTCGCATTGCGGGGGGGGAGACCCAGTACTTC.

V usage is TRBV19 and J usage is TRBJ2-3; weak D call: TRBD2 (6 bases). Germline lookup yields CDR1 LNHDA and CDR2 SQIVND (reference sequence). This CDR3 is built from 15 residues. V lost 4 bases to trimming and J lost 2 bases, with 13 bases between them. CDR3 DNA: TGTGCCAGTAGTACCGGGACTCTTAACACAGATACGCAGTATTTT. Translation gives CASSTGTLNTDTQYF.

This chain uses TRBV6-6 with TRBJ1-3, with a tentative D call TRBD1 (5 bases). Germline CDR1 reads MNHNY; CDR2 reads SVGAGI (reference sequence). The CDR3 loop spans 13 amino acids. V was pared by 6 bases and J by 1 base, with 7 bases between. CDR3 loop: CASRRQSGNTIYF. CDR3 sequence (DNA): TGTGCCAGCAGGAGACAGTCTGGAAACACCATATATTTT.

The CDR3 sequence is CAISVQGSPYNEQFF. CDR3 nucleotides: TGTGCCATCAGTGTACAGGGGTCCCCCTACAATGAGCAGTTCTTC. The chain links TRBV10-3 to TRBJ2-1; 7 nucleotides match TRBD1. The V segment lost 4 bases and the J segment 2 bases; nucleotides outside the gene matches: 5. This CDR3 is 15 amino acids long. Per the germline V gene, CDR1 is ENHRY and CDR2 is SYGVKD.

The CDR3 DNA follows: TGTGCCAGCTCACCTCTCAGGGGGCGCGATGAAAAACTGTTTTTT. It encodes CASSPLRGRDEKLFF. The V call is TRBV18, the J call TRBJ1-4; 8 bases match TRBD1. Trimming at V came to 3 bases and at J to 6 bases, leaving 6 bases not matched to a gene. Looked up from germline, CDR1 is KGHSH and CDR2 is LQKENI. This CDR3 is 15 amino acids long. The full variable domain, its missing parts supplied by reference TRBV18 and TRBJ1-4, is NAGVMQNPRHLVRRRGQEARLRCSPMKGHSHVYWYRQLPEEGLKFMVYLQKENIIDESGMPKERFSAEFPKEGPSILRIQQVVRGDSAAYFCASSPLRGRDEKLFFGSGTQLSVL.

The rearrangement links TRBV6-1 to TRBJ1-5; tentatively, D is TRBD1 (5 bases). The CDR3 has 14 residues. CDR1 and CDR2 (germline): MNHNS, SASEGT. Deletions cut 4 bases from V and 6 bases from J, with 13 bases between. CDR3 residues: CASSAGIASQPQHF. The CDR3 nucleotides are TGTGCCAGCAGTGCAGGGATTGCGAGTCAGCCCCAGCATTTT.

The chain recombines TRBV4-2 with TRBJ1-5, with 7 positions matching TRBD1. V dropped 1 base and J dropped 0; count of bases not matched to a gene: 0. The CDR3 sequence is 15 residues long. CDR1 and CDR2 from the germline V gene are LGHNA and YNFKEQ. The CDR3 nucleotides are TGTGCCAGCAGCCAAGGGACAGGTAGCAATCAGCCCCAGCATTTT. It yields the protein CASSQGTGSNQPQHF.

V gene TRBV7-2 combines with J gene TRBJ1-1, with no clear D. Germline assignment: CDR1 SGHTA and CDR2 FQGNSA. Trimming took 1 base from V and 4 from J, leaving 7 bases between them. CDR3 length: 13 amino acids. CDR3 sequence reads: CASSLELATEAFF. CDR3 nucleotide sequence: TGTGCCAGCAGCTTAGAACTAGCCACTGAAGCTTTCTTT.

This clone was seen just once. This sequence joins TRBV15 and TRBJ1-4; the D is unclear. V was clipped by 5 bases and J by 3 bases, with 13 bases between them. The CDR3 is made up of 15 amino acids. CDR1 and CDR2 from the germline V gene are LNHNV and YYDKDF (reference sequence). The CDR3 DNA reads as TGTGCCACCAGCGGTAGTTCGAGCTCTAATGAAAAACTGTTTTTT. This sequence encodes CATSGSSSSNEKLFF.

The V and J genes are TRBV4-2 and TRBJ2-2; the match to TRBD2 covers 15 bases. Germline CDR1 LGHNA, CDR2 YNFKEQ. The CDR3 runs 18 residues. V shed 4 bases, J shed 2 bases, and the junction held 5 bases outside the gene matches. DNA for the CDR3: TGTGCCAGCAGCCGACGGACTAGCGGGGGGGCTAACACCGGGGAGCTGTTTTTT. Protein product: CASSRRTSGGANTGELFF.

The V gene is TRBV5-1, the J gene TRBJ2-3; D possibly corresponds to TRBD1 (6 bases). The V gene lost 4 bases and the J gene lost 0 bases, with 15 bases spanning the gap. This CDR3 region has 16 residues. Germline V gene lookup returns CDR1 SGHRS and CDR2 YFSETQ. DNA for the CDR3: TGCGCCAGCAGCGTCTACAGGGACCTCAGCACAGATACGCAGTATTTT. Protein sequence: CASSVYRDLSTDTQYF.

This clone was recorded once. This sequence joins TRBV19 and TRBJ1-2; possible D gene TRBD1, 6 bases. V was shortened by 3 bases and J by 6 bases, with 11 bases between the two germline ends. The CDR3 loop spans 13 amino acids. CDR1 is LNHDA and CDR2 is SQIVND in the germline V gene (reference sequence). The CDR3 reads CASSMSSGDGYTF. The CDR3 DNA is TGTGCCAGTAGTATGTCGTCAGGGGATGGCTACACCTTC.

The chain couples TRBV5-1 to TRBJ2-1, with TRBD1 as a possible D gene (6 bases). CDR1 SGHRS and CDR2 YFSETQ come from the germline V gene. The V and J ends lost 4 bases and 9 bases respectively, with 8 bases between them. The CDR3 has 11 residues. CDR3 nucleotide sequence: TGCGCCAGCAGCGAGGACAGTGAGCAGTTCTTC. This gives the protein CASSEDSEQFF.

The chain uses TRBV7-8 and TRBJ1-5, with 9 bases fitting TRBD1. V was clipped by 5 bases and J by 4 bases; unmatched bases: 6. Germline CDR1 is SGHVS and CDR2 is FQNEAQ. The CDR3 contains 15 residues. The CDR3 DNA is TGTGCCAGCAGCCCCGGGACAGGGAGGAATCAGCCCCAGCATTTT. It yields the protein CASSPGTGRNQPQHF.

This chain uses TRBV6-5 with TRBJ1-1; 8 bases are a match to TRBD1. The germline gives CDR1 MNHEY, CDR2 SVGAGI. The CDR3 extends over 15 amino acids. The V gene end was trimmed by 2 bases and the J gene end by 5 bases; junction bases not matched to a gene: 7. CDR3 in DNA: TGTGCCAGCAGTTACGACAGGGGAGGTGGGACTGAAGCTTTCTTT. Translating it yields CASSYDRGGGTEAFF.

The genes are TRBV4-1 and TRBJ1-2, with 7 bases aligning to TRBD1. Germline V gene lookup returns CDR1 MGHRA and CDR2 YSYEKL. The CDR3 runs to 12 residues. The V segment lost 5 bases and the J segment 8 bases; nucleotides outside the gene matches: 5. CDR3 sequence reads: CASSEYRGGYTF. The CDR3 region has the DNA TGCGCCAGCAGCGAATACAGGGGCGGCTACACCTTC.

J is TRBJ2-7 and V is TRBV2, with D possibly TRBD1 on 5 matching bases. Germline CDR1 SNHLY, CDR2 FYNNEI. V was pared by 6 bases and J by 6 bases, with 12 bases between. The length of the CDR3 is 12 residues. The CDR3, as DNA: TGTGCCAGCAGAACAGACAGTGCCGAGCAGTACTTC. Residues: CASRTDSAEQYF.

V is TRBV9 and J is TRBJ2-3; possibly TRBD1 for D (5 bases). From germline, CDR1 is SGDLS and CDR2 YYNGEE. The V end lost 1 base, the J end lost 1 base, and 13 bases lay between the germline ends. CDR3 length: 16 residues. The CDR3: CASSVFRQSGTDTQYF. Here the CDR3 DNA reads TGTGCCAGCAGCGTATTCCGACAGAGCGGCACAGATACGCAGTATTTT.

This sequence joins TRBV9 and TRBJ2-3; D uncertain. With 1 base removed from V and 0 bases from J, the gap between germline ends came to 3 bases. Per germline, CDR1 SGDLS and CDR2 YYNGEE. This CDR3 contains 13 residues. This chain's CDR3 is CASSVSSTDTQYF. The DNA of the CDR3 is TGTGCCAGCAGCGTATCTAGCACAGATACGCAGTATTTT.

This clone was seen once. This chain uses TRBV19 with TRBJ2-2; 9 bases line up with TRBD2. The junction had 8 bases not matched to a gene; V was cut back by 3 bases and J by 0 bases. Germline V gene data show CDR1 as LNHDA and CDR2 as SQIVND (reference sequence). This CDR3 region has 18 residues. The CDR3 loop is CASSMYALAGPNTGELFF. The CDR3 bases are TGTGCCAGTAGTATGTACGCACTAGCGGGCCCGAACACCGGGGAGCTGTTTTTT.

The genes are TRBV6-4 and TRBJ2-1; 11 bases map to TRBD2. CDR1 MRHNA and CDR2 SNTAGT come from the germline V gene. V lost 6 bases to trimming and J lost 6 bases; unmatched junction nucleotides: 7. The CDR3 covers 15 residues. The CDR3 DNA follows: TGTGCCAGCAGCCCACTAGCGGGAGAGGGCAATGAGCAGTTCTTC. Translated, it gives CASSPLAGEGNEQFF.

This chain's CDR3 is CASSLSAYEQYF. The CDR3 DNA reads TGTGCCAGCAGCTTGTCGGCCTACGAGCAGTACTTC. This sequence joins TRBV5-6 and TRBJ2-7; D is unresolved. The CDR3 consists of 12 residues. Germline lookup yields CDR1 SGHDT and CDR2 YYEEEE. Deletions cut 1 base from V and 2 bases from J, with 4 bases between.

The V gene is TRBV27, the J gene TRBJ2-1; 8 nucleotides align to TRBD2. Germline CDR1 is MNHEY and CDR2 is SMNVEV (reference sequence). The CDR3 length is 19 residues. The CDR3, as DNA: TGTGCAGATAGAGAACGGGAGGGCCTAGTTTTGAGCTCCTACAATGAGCAGTTCTTC. Translation gives CADREREGLVLSSYNEQFF.

The V gene is TRBV5-1, the J gene TRBJ1-1; TRBD1 matches at 7 bases. CDR1 is SGHRS and CDR2 is YFSETQ in the germline V gene. V trimming: 3 bases; J trimming: 2 bases; junction bases outside the gene matches: 10. The CDR3 sequence is 16 residues long. CDR3 bases: TGCGCCAGCAGCTCCGGCCCGGGACAGCCAAACACTGAAGCTTTCTTT. The encoded protein is CASSSGPGQPNTEAFF.

The chain has TRBV2 and TRBJ1-6; possibly TRBD1 for D (5 bases). Trimming took 0 bases from V and 7 from J, leaving 13 bases between them. This CDR3 comprises 16 residues. CDR1 is SNHLY and CDR2 is FYNNEI in the germline V gene. The CDR3 loop is CASSEALGGANSPLHF. CDR3 nucleotides: TGTGCCAGCAGTGAAGCGCTTGGTGGGGCGAATTCACCCCTCCACTTT.